This T cell receptor (beta chain) was recovered during a study of OX40 agonist ivuxolimab in advanced cancers. Only in-frame clones appear in the TCRdb table, and some are missing; sequencing was by immunoSEQ multiplex PCR. Of roughly 60,000 clones in the sample, around 80% were seen once. Trimming removed 6 bases from V and 1 base from J, with 11 bases in between. Germline V CDR1 and CDR2: SGHDN, FVKESK. The CDR3 is 14 amino acids. The clonotype was recovered from an adult with an advanced solid tumor such as melanoma, head and neck, liver or kidney cancer. Sequencing was performed on CD4+ or CD8+ T cells sorted from blood, taken in a trial of the OX40 agonist ivuxolimab. This chain connects TRBV14 to TRBJ2-3; tentatively, D is TRBD2 (7 bases). The CDR3 spells CASRGGRGTDTQYF. The CDR3 DNA reads TGTGCCAGCAGGGGGGGGCGAGGCACAGATACGCAGTATTTT.